This T cell receptor (beta chain) was captured by sequencing in a study of shared clonotypes between healthy human individuals. Across the whole study: Per-donor plates numbered three CD4 naive, three CD4 memory, two CD8 naive and one CD8 memory.

In replicate PCRs of sorted subsets, about 200 ng DNA, approximately 30,000 T cell genomes, was used. The protocol was immunoSEQ multiplex PCR, while the TCRdb copy is restricted to in-frame clones and leaves out a portion. In the table there are 2 million to 3 million clones, over 85% of which are singletons. The CDR3 loop spans 13 amino acids. V shed 6 bases and J shed 8 bases, with 14 bases lying between them. The germline gives CDR1 MNHEY, CDR2 SMNVEV (reference sequence). The J gene is TRBJ2-4, the V gene TRBV27, with D possibly called TRBD1 or TRBD2 (6 bases each). Specimen: naive CD4+ T cells from PBMCs. The subset here: CD45RA+ positively selected. The sequence was collected from a man aged 18 to 30 in good health. Some clones in this sample may be carry-over from other donors' samples. The CDR3: CASRVTGGDIQYF. Written as DNA, the CDR3 is TGTGCCAGCAGGGTGACAGGAGGGGACATTCAGTACTTC.